Below, one T cell receptor beta chain is given with its context. Its antigen is not yet known. No base quality values were provided; no much bigger clone lies one nucleotide off. The donors belonged to the validation cohort of around 120 subjects, which was separate from the approximately 700-subject first cohort. The sample belongs to a study of cytomegalovirus exposure and HLA in healthy donors (dated by TCRdb to about 2017). Turning to the overall study: A later analysis indicated that the 120 or so validation repertoires were generated on the platform also employed for the approximately 690 repertoires of the first cohort. The study aimed to test whether cataloging public T cell receptors could reveal signatures of past pathogen exposure. Besides the first cohort of approximately 710 subjects, a separate validation cohort made up of 90 to 150 different subjects was used. High-throughput TCR immunosequencing, statistical association of individual TCRs with disease status, and machine learning were combined to predict cytomegalovirus infection status. Broader findings and caveats from the paper: Of the cluster scores, 94% were above 0 in a later analysis, which found that TCRs clustered in the first cohort also tended to co-occur in the roughly 130 validation repertoires. According to the authors, the approach could potentially be generalized to other disease states and immunological phenotypes. A later analysis lacked HLA typing for the validation cohort, so it scored co-occurrence in that cohort across all 110 or so repertoires. The study gave a list of roughly 150 TCR beta chains associated with cytomegalovirus. In both the original and validation cohorts, the classifier was reported to diagnose cytomegalovirus status with high specificity and sensitivity. Across donors, most TCR sequences were observed very rarely, whereas some public TCRs were present in many individuals. Three of the identified cytomegalovirus-associated TCR beta chains were confirmed in vitro to be specific for cytomegalovirus antigens.

The germline V and J ends show losses of 0 bases and 3 bases respectively, and no gene match explains 7 bases of the junction. The CDR3, from cysteine to phenylalanine, totals 16 residues. The sequence is cut down to CDR3 DNA, 48 bases in frame from base 1. CDR1 and CDR2 were assigned from the germline V gene as SGDLS and YYNGEE. Library preparation employed the immunoSEQ multiplex PCR assay. Turning to the authors' computational methods: A statistical classification framework was built for diagnosing cytomegalovirus status from the catalog of TCR beta chain sequences. TCRdb's version of the immuneACCESS table is confined to in-frame rearrangements and falls short of the full clone set. An unresolved V gene accounts for under half of the shortfall where checked; the remainder is of unknown origin. The V and J calls and clone size are taken from that table; D and trimming were inferred from the DNA. The sample contains 130,000 to 150,000 clones, about 87% of them found a single time. Of the sample, 4.5% falls within the top ten clones.

The sequence was obtained from a man aged 18 to 29 in good health and CMV-seropositive. The source material was PBMCs. The chain couples TRBV9 to TRBJ2-7, and 9 junctional nucleotides match TRBD1. The CDR3 region reads CASSVGSGTGIYEQYF. The sequence in DNA is TGTGCCAGCAGCGTAGGATCCGGGACAGGGATCTACGAGCAGTACTTC.